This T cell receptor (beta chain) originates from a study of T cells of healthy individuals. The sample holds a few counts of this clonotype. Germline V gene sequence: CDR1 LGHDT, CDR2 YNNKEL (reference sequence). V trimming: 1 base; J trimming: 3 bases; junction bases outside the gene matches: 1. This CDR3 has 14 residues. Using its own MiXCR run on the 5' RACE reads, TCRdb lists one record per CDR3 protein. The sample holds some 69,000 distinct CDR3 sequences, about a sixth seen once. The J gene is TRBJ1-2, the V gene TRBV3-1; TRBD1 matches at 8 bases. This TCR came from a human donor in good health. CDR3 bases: TGTGCCAGCAGCCAAGGGACAGGGCACTATGGCTACACCTTC. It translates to CASSQGTGHYGYTF.